One sample yielded the 25 T cell receptor beta chains listed below, sequenced in a study of T cell responses to AZD1222 COVID-19 vaccine (dated by TCRdb to 2020 to 2022). Library construction relied on the immunoSEQ multiplex PCR assay. Here the immuneACCESS table is served through TCRdb, limited to in-frame sequences with V and J called. Missing clones are a known gap in these copies; in checked studies unresolved V genes cover under half, and the rest lacks a known reason. Counted in this sample were around 20,000 clones; roughly 76% of them appeared once. In total, the top ten clones hold over 20% of the sample. In light of the paper, this sample's time point label describes: about 28 days (+/-7) after the second vaccine dose. The sequences come from peripheral blood, collected 28 days after the second AZD1222 dose. Receptors originate from an adult who received the AZD1222 COVID-19 vaccine.

This chain uses TRBV12-3 or TRBV12-4 with TRBJ1-1, with no clear D. The CDR3 runs to 11 residues. V was cut by 5 bases and J by 7 bases, with 8 bases left in between. The CDR3 nucleotides are TGTGCCAGCAGTACGAGGATTGAAGCTTTCTTT. Residues: CASSTRIEAFF.

The chain couples TRBV28 to TRBJ1-1, with D perhaps TRBD1 (5 bases). Germline V lookup: CDR1 MDHEN, CDR2 SYDVKM. Trimming stripped 6 bases from V and 5 bases from J, with 13 bases between. This CDR3 spans 13 amino acids. The CDR3 loop reads CASRSQGGTEAFF. Written as DNA, the CDR3 is TGTGCCAGCAGGAGCCAGGGTGGTACTGAAGCTTTCTTT.

This chain joins TRBV9 and TRBJ2-3, with a possible D match to TRBD1 (5 bases). V was clipped by 0 bases and J by 8 bases, with 10 bases between them. Germline V gives CDR1 SGDLS, CDR2 YYNGEE. The CDR3 has 13 residues. Here the CDR3 reads CASSVADQGTQYF. The CDR3 nucleotides are TGTGCCAGCAGCGTAGCTGACCAGGGTACGCAGTATTTT.

J is TRBJ1-1 and V is TRBV6-5, with a possible D match to TRBD1 (5 bases). V was shortened by 0 bases and J by 0 bases, with 8 bases between the two germline ends. Germline V gene lookup returns CDR1 MNHEY and CDR2 SVGAGI. The CDR3 length is 15 residues. Written as DNA, the CDR3 is TGTGCCAGCAGTTACTCGAAGGGACTGAACACTGAAGCTTTCTTT. Protein: CASSYSKGLNTEAFF.

The chain has TRBV2 and TRBJ1-2; tentative D call: TRBD1 (6 bases). Trimming cost V 5 bases and J 8 bases, with 12 bases left between them. The CDR3 sequence is 12 residues long. In germline, CDR1 is SNHLY, CDR2 FYNNEI. The CDR3 bases are TGTGCCAGCAGTTACACAGGGACAGGCTACACCTTC. It codes for CASSYTGTGYTF.

The genes are TRBV15 and TRBJ2-7; TRBD1 might be the D (5 bases). CDR1 and CDR2 from the germline V gene are LNHNV and YYDKDF (reference sequence). V was clipped by 0 bases and J by 3 bases, with 9 bases between them. There are 14 residues in the CDR3. The CDR3 DNA reads TGTGCCACCAGCAGAGAGGGCAGGGACTACGAGCAGTACTTC. Residues: CATSREGRDYEQYF.

This clone occurred once. For the CDR3, the DNA is TGTGCCAGCAGCATTGGCGGACCTCCCTCGATTTCCGCAGATACGCAGTATTTT. It yields the protein CASSIGGPPSISADTQYF. The chain combines TRBV5-6 with TRBJ2-3; D gene ambiguous. Per the germline V gene, CDR1 is SGHDT and CDR2 is YYEEEE. V was pared by 4 bases and J by 4 bases, with 25 bases between. The CDR3 covers 18 residues.

This clone was detected a few times. The rearrangement links TRBV24-1 to TRBJ2-3; D call uncertain. Deletions cut 2 bases from V and 2 bases from J, with 4 bases between. Per the germline V gene, CDR1 is KGHDR and CDR2 is SFDVKD. CDR3 size: 13 residues. In DNA form, the CDR3 reads TGTGCCACCAGTGATTCTAACACAGATACGCAGTATTTT. Translation gives CATSDSNTDTQYF.

The chain carries TRBV2 and TRBJ1-2, with D possibly TRBD1 on 6 matching bases. The V and J ends lost 8 bases and 4 bases respectively, with 14 bases between them. Germline loops: CDR1 SNHLY, CDR2 FYNNEI. The length of the CDR3 is 13 residues. The CDR3 here is CASQGTGSYGYTF. The CDR3 DNA is TGTGCCAGCCAAGGAACAGGGTCCTATGGCTACACCTTC.

This chain joins TRBV7-9 and TRBJ1-5; 9 nucleotides match TRBD1. CDR3 size: 14 residues. The trim removed 4 bases at V and 5 bases at J, leaving 3 bases unmatched. Germline V gives CDR1 SEHNR, CDR2 FQNEAQ (reference sequence). This CDR3 is CASSSDRGYQPQHF. CDR3 nucleotide sequence: TGTGCCAGCAGCTCCGACAGGGGGTATCAGCCCCAGCATTTT.

The rearrangement links TRBV2 to TRBJ1-4; D uncertain. Trimming cost V 3 bases and J 8 bases, with 13 bases left between them. The CDR3 totals 14 residues. Germline V gene sequence: CDR1 SNHLY, CDR2 FYNNEI. CDR3 in DNA: TGTGCCAGCAGTGACCGGGTATTGAAGGAAAAACTGTTTTTT. Translation: CASSDRVLKEKLFF.

The chain uses TRBV21-1 and TRBJ1-5. TRBV21-1 has pseudogene status. The CDR3 is made up of 17 amino acids. The CDR3, as DNA: TGTGCCAGCAGCCCGTATATGGGTGGAGGGGAACATCAGCCCCAGCATTTT. Protein product: CASSPYMGGGEHQPQHF.

The J gene is TRBJ2-7, the V gene TRBV30, with D unresolved. CDR1 is GTSNPN and CDR2 is SVGIG in the germline V gene (reference sequence). This CDR3 is 14 amino acids long. The V end lost 3 bases, the J end lost 2 bases, and 14 bases lay between the germline ends. The chain's CDR3 is CAWRRTDLPYEQYF. Here the CDR3 DNA reads TGTGCCTGGAGGAGGACGGATCTACCCTACGAGCAGTACTTC.

The rearrangement uses TRBV27 and TRBJ1-4; 7 bases are shared with TRBD1. Germline CDR1 reads MNHEY; CDR2 reads SMNVEV (reference sequence). V gave up 5 bases and J gave up 10 bases; unmatched junction bases: 4. The CDR3 totals 12 residues. In nucleotides, the CDR3 is TGTGCCAGCAGTAGGGACAGTAGAAAACTGTTTTTT. Its translation: CASSRDSRKLFF.

The V and J genes are TRBV19 and TRBJ2-1, with D possibly called TRBD1 or TRBD2 (5 bases each). Germline V gives CDR1 LNHDA, CDR2 SQIVND (reference sequence). The CDR3 consists of 14 residues. Trimming left V 4 bases short and J 10 bases short, with 17 bases between. The CDR3 spells CASSKASTGDEQFF. Here the CDR3 DNA reads TGTGCCAGTAGTAAGGCTAGTACCGGGGACGAGCAGTTCTTC.

The chain carries TRBV6-5 and TRBJ2-1; D may be TRBD2 (6 bases). This CDR3 is built from 16 residues. From germline, CDR1 is MNHEY and CDR2 SVGAGI. V lost 0 bases, J lost 0 bases, and 9 bases lay in between. CDR3: CASSYSTGVSYNEQFF. The CDR3 DNA reads TGTGCCAGCAGTTACTCGACGGGAGTCTCCTACAATGAGCAGTTCTTC.

This chain joins TRBV5-8 and TRBJ2-7; 7 positions agree with TRBD1. V was clipped by 4 bases and J by 3 bases; unmatched bases: 7. Germline CDR1 and CDR2: SGHTS and YDEGEE. The CDR3 runs to 14 residues. The CDR3 protein is CASSERQGIYEQYF. The CDR3 DNA follows: TGTGCCAGCAGCGAAAGACAGGGAATCTACGAGCAGTACTTC.

CDR3 sequence: CASSLREGQDEQYF. Written as DNA, the CDR3 is TGTGCCAGCAGCCTTCGCGAGGGGCAGGACGAGCAGTACTTC. The V and J genes are TRBV3-1 (or the pseudogene TRBV3-2) and TRBJ2-7; D tentatively reads TRBD1 or TRBD2 (5 bases each). Germline CDR1 reads LGHDT; CDR2 reads YNNKEL (reference sequence). Trimming shortened V by 4 bases and J by 5 bases, and 15 bases separated the two germline ends. The CDR3 extends over 14 amino acids.

This clone was seen a few times. The rearrangement uses TRBV5-1 and TRBJ1-1; tentatively, D is TRBD1 (6 bases). Germline assignment: CDR1 SGHRS and CDR2 YFSETQ. The CDR3 is made up of 14 amino acids. V was cut by 5 bases and J by 0 bases, with 11 bases left in between. The CDR3 here is CASSPRTVNTEAFF. CDR3 DNA sequence: TGCGCCAGCAGTCCCCGGACAGTGAACACTGAAGCTTTCTTT.

The rearrangement uses TRBV7-6 and TRBJ1-1; D might be TRBD1 (5 bases). The CDR3 is 14 amino acids. V was cut by 2 bases and J by 1 base, with 8 bases left in between. Germline CDR1 is SGHVS and CDR2 is FNYEAQ. Here the CDR3 DNA reads TGTGCCAGCAGCTTATCGGGGGGGAACACTGAAGCTTTCTTT. Translation gives CASSLSGGNTEAFF. Full variable domain (outside the CDR3, taken from reference TRBV7-6 and TRBJ1-1): GAGVSQSPRYKVTKRGQDVALRCDPISGHVSLYWYRQALGQGPEFLTYFNYEAQQDKSGLPNDRFSAERPEGSISTLTIQRTEQRDSAMYRCASSLSGGNTEAFFGQGTRLTVV.

The rearrangement links TRBV6-1 to TRBJ2-7; perhaps D is TRBD1 or TRBD2 (5 bases each). The CDR3 consists of 15 residues. The germline V gene encodes CDR1 MNHNS and CDR2 SASEGT. Trimming left V 1 base short and J 6 bases short, with 16 bases between. The CDR3 sequence is CASSEGLFGAREQYF. For the CDR3, the DNA is TGTGCCAGCAGTGAAGGCCTTTTCGGGGCACGCGAGCAGTACTTC.

This chain links TRBV11-1 with TRBJ2-7; 13 positions match TRBD2. V shed 6 bases and J 1 base; nucleotides not matched to a gene: 6. This CDR3 is 16 amino acids long. Germline CDR1 SGHAT, CDR2 FQDESV (reference sequence). The CDR3 sequence is CASRETSGRTSYEQYF. In DNA, the CDR3 is TGTGCCAGCAGGGAGACTAGCGGGAGGACTTCCTACGAGCAGTACTTC. Full variable domain (missing parts from reference TRBV11-1 and TRBJ2-7): EAEVAQSPRYKITEKSQAVAFWCDPISGHATLYWYRQILGQGPELLVQFQDESVVDDSQLPKDRFSAERLKGVDSTLKIQPAELGDSAMYLCASRETSGRTSYEQYFGPGTRLTVT.

This chain connects TRBV15 to TRBJ2-1, with D tentatively TRBD2 (6 bases). This CDR3 comprises 14 residues. CDR1 and CDR2 (germline): LNHNV, YYDKDF (reference sequence). The V gene lost 1 base and the J gene lost 4 bases, with 8 bases spanning the gap. CDR3 bases: TGTGCCACCAGCAGAGGGGGACTGTACAATGAGCAGTTCTTC. Its protein product is CATSRGGLYNEQFF. The full variable domain, rest sourced from reference TRBV15 and TRBJ2-1, is DAMVIQNPRYQVTQFGKPVTLSCSQTLNHNVMYWYQQKSSQAPKLLFHYYDKDFNNEADTPDNFQSRRPNTSFCFLDIRSPGLGDTAMYLCATSRGGLYNEQFFGPGTRLTVL.

The chain uses TRBV2 and TRBJ2-4, with 7 positions matching TRBD1. The CDR3 totals 13 residues. With V trimmed by 8 bases and J by 15 bases, 16 bases remained unmatched. The V gene's germline CDR1 is SNHLY and CDR2 FYNNEI. Here the CDR3 reads CASSTTGIPFPYF. CDR3 in DNA: TGTGCCAGCTCAACGACAGGGATACCTTTTCCGTACTTC. Full variable domain (missing parts from reference TRBV2 and TRBJ2-4): EPEVTQTPSHQVTQMGQEVILRCVPISNHLYFYWYRQILGQKVEFLVSFYNNEISEKSEIFDDQFSVERPDGSNFTLKIRSTKLEDSAMYFCASSTTGIPFPYFGAGTRLSVL.

V gene TRBV10-3 combines with J gene TRBJ2-7; D tentatively reads TRBD1 or TRBD2 (5 bases each). The V and J ends lost 3 bases and 2 bases respectively, with 14 bases between them. Germline V gene lookup returns CDR1 ENHRY and CDR2 SYGVKD. The CDR3 is 15 residues long. The CDR3 loop reads CAISDSGQGTYEQYF. For the CDR3, the DNA is TGTGCCATCAGTGACTCGGGGCAGGGAACCTACGAGCAGTACTTC.